Listed here is a single TCR beta chain. As yet, its antigen is unknown. The germline gives CDR1 WNHNN, CDR2 SYGVQD (reference sequence). CDR3 length: 16 amino acids. Trimming pared 10 bases from V and 4 bases from J, leaving 25 bases between. Genomic DNA, the template, was used for profiling of the TCR beta VDJ and CDR3. TCRdb reanalysed the reads using MiXCR and keeps one entry per CDR3 protein. Of under 200,000 distinct CDR3 sequences in the sample, over 60% were seen once. This record comes from a study of CD8+CD57+ T cells in acquired aplastic anemia. Background on the study: Yields of DNA that came from sorted CD4+ and CD8+ cells averaged about 3 ug.

Notes on the study in general: The same twenty-nine CD8+ CDR3 sequences occurred in patients and in controls.

J is TRBJ2-5 and V is TRBV10-1; perhaps TRBD1 as D (5 bases). The clonotype was recovered from a human donor with severe aplastic anemia or a healthy control (not recorded which). The sequenced sample consisted of sorted CD4+, CD8+, or CD8+CD57+ T cells (not recorded which) from PBMCs. The CDR3 coding sequence is TGCGCCAACCAAGGATGGGGCGACGGTAACCTAGAGACCCAGTACTTC. It is translated as CANQGWGDGNLETQYF.